Reported below is one T cell receptor (beta chain). Its specificity is not known. This record comes from a study of cytomegalovirus exposure and HLA in healthy donors. The study's findings and limits: Later analysis suggested most CMV-associated TCR beta chains were HLA-restricted. It has been reported that TCR beta sequences accurately predicted the HLA-A and HLA-B alleles of most subjects. Later on, a genetic analysis was performed. It linked a missense variant in DCLRE1C with V- and J-gene trimming of TCR beta.

There were likely unrecorded immune exposures, though donors were nominally healthy when sampled. The PCR made use of 60 Vbeta and 13 Jbeta primers. The data were produced by immunoSEQ multiplex PCR, yet TCRdb's version contains in-frame clones alone and is incomplete. Here the sample spans 100,000 or so clones, about 76% being singletons. The length of the CDR3 is 16 residues. In germline, CDR1 is SGHKS, CDR2 YYEKEE (reference sequence). J gave up 0 bases and V 6 bases, and 10 bases lay outside the gene matches. This receptor was identified in a man aged 30 to 39 in good health and CMV-seropositive. The V and J genes are TRBV5-5 and TRBJ2-7; 9 bases agree with TRBD2. Sequenced input: PBMCs. The CDR3, as DNA: TGTGCCAGCACCCTGAGGGCTAGCGGGATCTCCTACGAGCAGTACTTC. Protein sequence: CASTLRASGISYEQYF.